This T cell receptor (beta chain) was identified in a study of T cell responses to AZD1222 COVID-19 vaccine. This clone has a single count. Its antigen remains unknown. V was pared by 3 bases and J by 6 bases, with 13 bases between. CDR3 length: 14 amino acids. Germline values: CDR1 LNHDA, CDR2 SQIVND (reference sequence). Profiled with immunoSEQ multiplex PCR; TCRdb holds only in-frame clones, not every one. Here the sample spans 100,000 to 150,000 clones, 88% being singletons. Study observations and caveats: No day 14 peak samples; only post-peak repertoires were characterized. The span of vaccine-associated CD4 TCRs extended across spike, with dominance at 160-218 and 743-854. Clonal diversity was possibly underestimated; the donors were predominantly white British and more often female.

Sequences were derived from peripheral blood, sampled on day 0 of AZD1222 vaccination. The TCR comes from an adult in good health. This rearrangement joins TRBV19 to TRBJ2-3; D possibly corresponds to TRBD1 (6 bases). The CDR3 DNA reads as TGTGCCAGTAGTATTCTGGGGGCGGCGGATACGCAGTATTTT. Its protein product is CASSILGAADTQYF. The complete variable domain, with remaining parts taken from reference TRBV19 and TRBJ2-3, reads DGGITQSPKYLFRKEGQNVTLSCEQNLNHDAMYWYRQDPGQGLRLIYYSQIVNDFQKGDIAEGYSVSREKKESFPLTVTSAQKNPTAFYLCASSILGAADTQYFGPGTRLTVL.